This TCR beta chain is drawn from a study of OX40 agonist ivuxolimab in advanced cancers. The study, taken as a whole, reports: Researchers did not determine the expanded peripheral T cells' antigen specificity.

This table comes from immunoSEQ multiplex PCR, and its TCRdb copy is limited to in-frame clones, with some not included. The sample records 50,000 or so clones, 75% to 90% being singletons. Turning to this clone: Its antigen remains unknown.

With V trimmed by 7 bases and J by 7 bases, 6 bases remained unmatched. This CDR3 has 12 amino acids. The V gene's germline CDR1 is SQVTM and CDR2 ANQGSEA. Specimen: CD4+ or CD8+ T cells sorted from blood, collected in a trial of the OX40 agonist ivuxolimab. The chain links TRBV29-1 to TRBJ2-1, with 8 bases fitting TRBD1. The sequence was collected from an adult with an advanced solid tumor such as melanoma, head and neck, liver or kidney cancer. The CDR3 nucleotides are TGCAGCGCTACAGGGGGTGGGAATGAGCAGTTCTTC. Amino acid sequence: CSATGGGNEQFF.